The clone carrying this TCR beta chain was detected many times. This CDR3 has 14 residues. Germline loops: CDR1 SEHNR, CDR2 FQNEAQ (reference sequence). The V gene end was trimmed by 1 base and the J gene end by 8 bases; junction bases not matched to a gene: 2. One entry per CDR3 protein results from TCRdb running MiXCR on the PCR reads. Here the sample spans approximately 12,000 distinct CDR3 sequences, roughly an eighth being singletons. The data stem from a study of CXCR3 chemokines and chemotherapy response in bladder cancer. This receptor was taken from a human donor with bladder cancer that did not respond to neoadjuvant chemotherapy. The genes are TRBV7-9 and TRBJ1-2, with 12 bases aligning to TRBD1. This sample was obtained from a patient whose treatment included neoadjuvant chemotherapy. The chain's CDR3 is CASSLEGQGAGYTF. CDR3 nucleotide sequence: TGTGCCAGCAGCTTAGAGGGACAGGGGGCAGGCTACACCTTC.